This T cell receptor (beta chain) was identified in a study of T cell responses to AZD1222 COVID-19 vaccine. At the level of the study: Second-dose groups at about 4 or about 12 weeks were pooled. Study-level results: Spike was spanned by vaccine-associated CD4 TCRs, which were dominant at 160-218 and 743-854.

With respect to this clone: Antigen unknown.

Data came from immunoSEQ multiplex PCR; TCRdb stores just in-frame clones and leaves some out. The sample lists 130,000 to 150,000 clones, under 95% occurring once. V was clipped by 1 base and J by 7 bases, with 8 bases between them. The germline V gene encodes CDR1 SEHNR and CDR2 FQNEAQ (reference sequence). The length of the CDR3 is 13 residues. The source material was peripheral blood, sampled on day 0 of AZD1222 vaccination. The chain is built from TRBV7-9 and TRBJ1-5; TRBD1 might be the D (5 bases). The receptor was isolated from an adult in good health. The CDR3 nucleotides are TGTGCCAGCAGCTTAGGCCAGGGACAGCCCCAGCATTTT. This translates into CASSLGQGQPQHF.